This T cell receptor beta chain was recovered during a study of T cell responses to AZD1222 COVID-19 vaccine listed by TCRdb under 2021. Regarding the study in general: A total of approximately 240 trial participants underwent TCR sequencing, of whom 200 to 220 had received two doses of AZD1222 and around 26 had received two doses of the MenACWY control vaccine. Trial participants were enrolled into age subgroups of 18-55, 56-69 and 70-plus years, which contained 148, 28 and 57 TCR-sequenced participants, respectively.

Comments on this clone: The specificity of this receptor is unknown. No base-level quality is on record; no much larger clone is a single base apart.

The time point label on this specimen signifies: baseline before first vaccination. This sample's treatment or condition label indicates: meningococcal conjugate vaccine given as trial control. The vaccinee samples were drawn from two UK trials, COV001 and COV002, one of which was a single-blind randomized controlled phase 2/3 trial testing AZD1222 (ChAdOx1 nCoV-19) in healthy adults. For TCRbeta chain sequencing, PBMC samples were collected from trial participants at day 0 and at day 28 after the second dose. The junction carries 7 bases between V and J, which are trimmed by 1 base and 0 bases respectively. CDR1 and CDR2, looked up from the germline V gene, are LGHNA and YNFKEQ. CDR3 length: 15 amino acids, cysteine to phenylalanine. The read is trimmed to its CDR3 DNA, 45 bases read in frame from base 1. The CDR3 regions of human TCRbeta chains were analyzed by immunosequencing. From the authors' description of their analysis: TCRs in the repertoires were matched against a reference library of SARS-CoV-2-specific TCRs that had been generated with the MIRA antigen-specificity platform. Breadth was defined as the fraction of unique TCRs that were SARS-CoV-2-associated, and depth was defined as the fraction of total T cells that were SARS-CoV-2-associated. Using the MIRA data, each spike-specific TCR was mapped to the spike region that the TCR reacts to and placed in a CD4 or CD8 class. Log10-transformed breadth and depth values were compared by one-way ANOVA with Sidak's multiple comparisons tests. Imported from immuneACCESS, the table was reduced by TCRdb to in-frame sequences with V and J called. These copies leave out some clones; in studies compared against another copy, an unresolved V gene accounts for under half, and the cause of the remainder is not known. V and J calls and clone size follow that table, whereas D and trimming were derived from the DNA. In all, the sample holds around 160,000 clones, and approximately 85% of those were seen once. The ten largest clones take up roughly 4.5% of the sample.

Points the paper makes about the study in general: Because no day 14 peak-response samples were available, the repertoires could be characterized only after the peak T cell response. Spike-specific TCR breadth and depth rose significantly after two AZD1222 doses compared with day 0 and with MenACWY recipients. Conclusions about previously exposed vaccinees are limited because only six or seven AZD1222 recipients were SARS-CoV-2 seropositive at baseline. The 56-69-year group was small, and its depth increase did not reach significance, likely because of low power. Reportedly, almost half of the unique spike-specific TCRs recognized epitopes lying outside the regions that are mutated in the B.1.351 and B.1.1.7 variants. CD4 TCRs associated with the vaccine covered the entire spike protein, and the dominant responses were in regions 160-218 and 743-854. Most participants were white British and females outnumbered males, and the authors suggested that clonal diversity may have been underestimated.

The sample was peripheral blood, taken on day 0 of MenACWY control vaccination. The sequence links TRBV4-2 to TRBJ1-3, and possibly TRBD1, on 5 matching bases. The source is an adult in good health. The DNA sequence is as follows: TGTGCCAGCAGCCAAGGACAGTCCTCTGGAAACACCATATATTTT. Its amino acids are CASSQGQSSGNTIYF.